The rows below give T cell receptor beta chains drawn from one sample of a study of blood T cells in healthy people across ages. TCRdb re-derived calls from the 5' RACE reads in MiXCR, one entry per CDR3 protein. The sample yields fewer than 2,000,000 distinct CDR3 sequences, roughly 32% seen once. The sample comprised blood. Every receptor here comes from a woman aged 25 to 39 in good health. Both conserved end residues are part of each CDR3. The D gene is left open where the match is weak. Size tells how often a clone was seen (once, few, many) or the class of an expanded clone, and some rows leave it out.

j_call,clone_size,v_call,d_call,cdr3_aa,cdr3_nt
TRBJ2-7,few,TRBV5-1,.,CASSSLGNVGGNYEQYF,TGCGCCAGCAGCTCCCTAGGAAATGTGGGAGGCAACTACGAGCAGTACTTC
TRBJ2-1,few,TRBV11-1,TRBD2,CASSLGLAGGLAYNEQFF,TGTGCCAGCAGTTTAGGTCTAGCGGGGGGCTTAGCCTACAATGAGCAGTTCTTC
TRBJ1-1,many,TRBV29-1,.,CSVQRETEAFF,TGCAGCGTTCAGAGAGAGACTGAAGCTTTCTTT
TRBJ2-3,many,TRBV20-1,TRBD2,CSALSSGPGDTQYF,TGCAGTGCTCTTTCTAGCGGACCCGGGGATACGCAGTATTTT
TRBJ2-7,.,TRBV27,.,CASSPLDPPHEQYF,TGTGCCAGCAGTCCCCTCGATCCCCCCCACGAGCAGTACTTC
TRBJ2-3,many,TRBV7-2,.,CASSFNPMDTQYF,TGTGCCAGCAGCTTTAACCCCATGGATACGCAGTATTTT
TRBJ2-1,many,TRBV20-1,.,CSAAGAHDNEQFF,TGCAGTGCCGCTGGGGCACACGACAATGAGCAGTTCTTC
TRBJ2-5,.,TRBV28,.,CATKPPTRLGQYF,TGTGCCACCAAACCCCCTACCCGACTCGGGCAGTACTTC
TRBJ2-5,.,TRBV29-1,.,CSVEGERQYF,TGCAGCGTTGAAGGGGAACGCCAGTACTTC
TRBJ2-7,few,TRBV20-1,TRBD1,CSARGGPHSEQYF,TGCAGTGCCCGAGGGGGCCCCCACTCCGAGCAGTACTTC
TRBJ2-2,few,TRBV12-3/TRBV12-4,TRBD2,CASSRLAGVTNTGELFF,TGTGCCAGCAGCAGACTAGCGGGCGTAACGAACACCGGGGAGCTGTTTTTT
TRBJ1-1,.,TRBV7-9,.,CASSLEGTRTEAFF,TGTGCCAGCAGCTTGGAGGGGACTAGGACTGAAGCTTTCTTT
TRBJ2-2,.,TRBV10-3,TRBD2,CAISDSGSWTGELFF,TGTGCCATCAGTGATAGCGGGAGTTGGACCGGGGAGCTGTTTTTT
TRBJ2-7,.,TRBV4-1,TRBD2,CASSQTSSGVHEQYF,TGCGCCAGCAGCCAAACTTCTAGCGGGGTGCACGAGCAGTACTTC
TRBJ2-3,.,TRBV5-6,TRBD1,CAGSLALTGADTQYF,TGTGCCGGCAGCTTGGCGCTGACAGGGGCAGATACGCAGTATTTT
TRBJ1-2,.,TRBV6-1,.,CASRGGFVNYGYTF,TGTGCCAGCAGGGGTGGGTTTGTTAACTATGGCTACACCTTC
TRBJ1-2,few,TRBV2,.,CASSEGVVYGYTF,TGTGCCAGCAGTGAGGGGGTGGTCTATGGCTACACCTTC
TRBJ2-7,.,TRBV20-1,.,CSARNGGNEQYF,TGCAGTGCTCGAAACGGGGGCAACGAGCAGTACTTC
TRBJ1-1,few,TRBV9,.,CASSVHRADTEAFF,TGTGCCAGCAGCGTTCACAGGGCAGACACTGAAGCTTTCTTT
TRBJ2-5,.,TRBV6-4,.,CASSDCQTQYF,TGTGCCAGCAGTGATTGTCAGACCCAGTACTTC
TRBJ2-7,.,TRBV20-1,.,CSARVRRGYEQYF,TGCAGTGCTAGAGTTCGGAGGGGCTACGAGCAGTACTTC
TRBJ2-3,few,TRBV9,TRBD2,CASRGTSGGALDTQYF,TGTGCCAGCAGAGGTACTAGCGGGGGGGCATTGGATACGCAGTATTTT
TRBJ2-3,.,TRBV3-1,TRBD2,CASSPGTSGRPKFADTQYF,TGTGCCAGCAGCCCCGGGACTAGCGGCCGCCCGAAGTTCGCAGATACGCAGTATTTT
TRBJ2-3,.,TRBV10-1,TRBD2,CASSGEGSTDTQYF,TGCGCCAGCAGTGGGGAGGGTAGCACAGATACGCAGTATTTT
TRBJ1-2,once,TRBV6-1,TRBD1,CASSEATGVRGYTF,TGTGCCAGCAGTGAAGCAACAGGGGTTAGAGGCTACACCTTC
TRBJ2-1,.,TRBV2,.,CASSERTSEGVYNEQFF,TGTGCCAGCAGTGAGCGGACATCCGAGGGGGTTTACAATGAGCAGTTCTTC
TRBJ2-1,few,TRBV5-1,TRBD1,CASSRTGGMNEQFF,TGCGCCAGCAGCCGTACAGGGGGCATGAATGAGCAGTTCTTC
TRBJ1-1,few,TRBV20-1,.,CSARGGGTEAFF,TGCAGTGCCAGGGGAGGAGGCACTGAAGCTTTCTTT
TRBJ2-1,few,TRBV20-1,TRBD2,CSARDGRSVNEQFF,TGCAGTGCTAGAGACGGGAGGTCGGTCAATGAGCAGTTCTTC
TRBJ2-4,.,TRBV20-1,.,CSARGLWVAKNIQYF,TGCAGTGCCAGAGGTCTCTGGGTAGCCAAAAACATTCAGTACTTC
TRBJ1-2,few,TRBV7-2,.,CASSLPTGVNGYTF,TGTGCCAGCAGCTTACCCACAGGAGTAAATGGCTACACCTTC
TRBJ2-1,.,TRBV20-1,.,CSAGRVNEQFF,TGCAGTGCTGGGCGGGTCAATGAGCAGTTCTTC
TRBJ2-1,few,TRBV3-1,.,CASSPTDTWNEQFF,TGTGCCAGCAGCCCCACGGACACCTGGAATGAGCAGTTCTTC
TRBJ1-2,.,TRBV14,.,CASSQDYAANYGYTF,TGTGCCAGCAGCCAAGATTATGCGGCTAACTATGGCTACACCTTC
TRBJ2-3,.,TRBV12-3/TRBV12-4,.,CACSRSTADTQYF,TGTGCCTGCAGCCGCTCGACAGCAGATACGCAGTATTTT
TRBJ1-5,few,TRBV5-1,.,CASSPRGGSNQPQHF,TGCGCCAGCAGCCCGAGAGGGGGAAGCAATCAGCCCCAGCATTTT
TRBJ2-1,few,TRBV24-1,TRBD2,CATSEGGTSGPRSYNEQFF,TGTGCCACCAGTGAGGGAGGGACTAGCGGGCCCCGCTCCTACAATGAGCAGTTCTTC
TRBJ2-3,.,TRBV27,.,CASRPLGRSDTQYF,TGTGCCAGCAGACCCCTCGGTCGGTCAGATACGCAGTATTTT
TRBJ2-4,few,TRBV25-1,TRBD1,CASSYPGGGNIQYF,TGTGCCAGCAGTTACCCAGGGGGCGGAAACATTCAGTACTTC
TRBJ1-1,.,TRBV9,.,CASSYGQREDTEAFF,TGTGCCAGCAGCTACGGACAGAGGGAGGACACTGAAGCTTTCTTT
TRBJ2-7,few,TRBV5-5,TRBD1,CASSGTAGVSYEQYF,TGTGCCAGCTCCGGGACAGCCGGGGTCTCCTACGAGCAGTACTTC
TRBJ2-7,many,TRBV13,.,CASSLVGHEQYF,TGTGCCAGCAGCTTAGTCGGCCACGAGCAGTACTTC
TRBJ2-5,.,TRBV5-1,TRBD2,CASSLAGEGSSGGTQYF,TGCGCCAGCAGCTTGGCCGGGGAGGGGTCCTCCGGGGGGACCCAGTACTTC
TRBJ2-4,.,TRBV4-1,TRBD2,CASSPGLAGGQAKNIQYF,TGCGCCAGCAGCCCGGGACTAGCGGGAGGGCAGGCCAAAAACATTCAGTACTTC
TRBJ2-3,few,TRBV3-1,TRBD2,CASSRGLDGTDTQYF,TGTGCCAGCAGCCGGGGACTAGATGGTACAGATACGCAGTATTTT
TRBJ2-1,few,TRBV11-2,.,CASSLEVLGRINEQFF,TGTGCCAGCAGCTTAGAAGTATTAGGCAGGATCAATGAGCAGTTCTTC
TRBJ2-7,few,TRBV20-1,.,CSAKQGLGEQYF,TGCAGTGCTAAACAGGGTTTGGGAGAGCAGTACTTC
TRBJ2-3,.,TRBV7-6,.,CASSLAHGDTDTQYF,TGTGCCAGCAGCTTAGCGCATGGGGATACAGATACGCAGTATTTT